This T cell receptor (beta chain) comes out of a study of T cells expressing NK-cell markers. General observations from the study: Unclear, still, was the HCMV specificity of the expanded NKG2C+ T cell clones.

TCRdb reworked the 5' RACE reads into one entry per CDR3 protein, no DNA. Its listing shows a few hundred thousand distinct CDR3 sequences. The CDR3 totals 16 residues. A word on this clonotype: The antigen is undetermined.

The source of this sequence is a man between 18 and 69 years old in good health. V usage is TRBV21-1 and J usage is TRBJ2-2; no DNA is available, so the TRBD1 call from TCRdb remains unchecked. TRBV21-1 is given as a pseudogene. Material: blood T cells: a sorted CD56 or NKG2C T cell subset, CD4+ or CD8+ T cells, or bulk PBMC T cells (not recorded which). CDR3 protein: CASSKRTGGHTGELFF.